The 14 T cell receptor beta chains below were found in one sample sequenced in a study of cytomegalovirus exposure and HLA in healthy donors. With 60 Vbeta and 13 Jbeta primers, the PCR was carried out. Sequenced by immunoSEQ multiplex PCR; TCRdb stores in-frame clones only, minus some. The sample lists 150,000 to 200,000 clones, approximately 72% occurring once. The sample consisted of PBMCs. The receptors come from a man in his forties or fifties in good health and CMV-seropositive.

This clone was observed once. The CDR3 sequence: CASSLQTGEYGYTF. Here the CDR3 DNA reads TGTGCCAGCAGCCTACAGACAGGGGAATATGGCTACACCTTC. The chain combines TRBV5-4 with TRBJ1-2; TRBD1 matches 8 bases. The junction had 7 bases not matched to a gene; V was cut back by 4 bases and J by 5 bases. This CDR3 contains 14 residues. Germline V CDR1 and CDR2: SGHNT, YYREEE (reference sequence). The full variable domain, with the rest looked up from reference TRBV5-4 and TRBJ1-2, is ETGVTQSPTHLIKTRGQQVTLRCSSQSGHNTVSWYQQALGQGPQFIFQYYREEENGRGNFPPRFSGLQFPNYSSELNVNALELDDSALYLCASSLQTGEYGYTFGSGTRLTVV.

This clone was observed a handful of times. The chain couples TRBV2 to TRBJ2-3, with TRBD1 identical over 12 bases. V gave up 5 bases and J gave up 6 bases; unmatched junction bases: 6. The CDR3 loop spans 15 amino acids. CDR1 SNHLY and CDR2 FYNNEI come from the germline V gene. This chain's CDR3 is CASSPGTGGWDTQYF. CDR3 in DNA: TGTGCCAGCAGTCCCGGGACAGGGGGCTGGGATACGCAGTATTTT.

This rearrangement joins TRBV28 to TRBJ2-1; 9 nucleotides agree with TRBD1. There are 15 residues in the CDR3. Germline CDR1 is MDHEN and CDR2 is SYDVKM. V lost 8 bases and J lost 4; bases outside the gene matches: 9. The CDR3 bases are TGTGCCAGCGTCCTAACAGGGGGCAATTACAATGAGCAGTTCTTC. Translated: CASVLTGGNYNEQFF.

This chain connects TRBV7-9 to TRBJ2-7, with 7 positions matching TRBD1. This CDR3 spans 14 amino acids. Germline V gene lookup returns CDR1 SEHNR and CDR2 FQNEAQ (reference sequence). V shed 5 bases and J 4 bases; nucleotides not matched to a gene: 8. CDR3 coding DNA: TGTGCCAGCAGCCCGCGACAGGGAGTATACGAGCAGTACTTC. Protein product: CASSPRQGVYEQYF.

The chain has TRBV7-6 and TRBJ1-6; possibly TRBD1 for D (6 bases). The germline V gene encodes CDR1 SGHVS and CDR2 FNYEAQ. The CDR3 runs 16 residues. With 5 bases removed from V and 2 bases from J, the gap between germline ends came to 13 bases. CDR3 sequence reads: CASSAPRTAYNSPLHF. The CDR3 region has the DNA TGTGCCAGCAGCGCGCCACGGACAGCCTATAATTCACCCCTCCACTTT.

This chain links TRBV19 with TRBJ1-1, with unresolved D. The CDR3 is made up of 14 amino acids. Trimming pared 2 bases from V and 0 bases from J, leaving 7 bases between. Germline CDR1 LNHDA, CDR2 SQIVND (reference sequence). CDR3 residues: CASSIRTLNTEAFF. DNA of the CDR3: TGTGCCAGTAGTATAAGGACTCTGAACACTGAAGCTTTCTTT.

This clone came up once. The genes are TRBV6-1 and TRBJ2-3, with 8 bases aligning to TRBD2. The V gene's germline CDR1 is MNHNS and CDR2 SASEGT. V was clipped by 11 bases and J by 0 bases; unmatched bases: 7. This CDR3 spans 14 amino acids. The CDR3 protein is CAHLAGTSTDTQYF. CDR3 nucleotide sequence: TGTGCCCACTTAGCGGGGACTAGCACAGATACGCAGTATTTT.

With regard to this clone: At the DNA level, this CDR3 is encoded by other sequences in the same sample as well. J is TRBJ2-3 and V is TRBV19, with a tentative D call TRBD1 (6 bases). The length of the CDR3 is 13 residues. Germline V gene sequence: CDR1 LNHDA, CDR2 SQIVND (reference sequence). V was cut by 4 bases and J by 1 base, with 6 bases left in between. Here the CDR3 reads CASSTGGTDTQYF. The CDR3 region has the DNA TGTGCCAGTAGTACAGGGGGCACAGATACGCAGTATTTT.

This clone showed up just a few times. The genes are TRBV30 and TRBJ1-2; no clear D. Between the trimmed V and J ends, which lost 2 bases and 1 base, there was a span of 5 bases. The CDR3 has 12 residues. CDR1 and CDR2 from the germline V gene are GTSNPN and SVGIG (reference sequence). The CDR3 sequence is CAWSYSNYGYTF. The CDR3, as DNA: TGTGCCTGGAGTTACAGTAACTATGGCTACACCTTC.

The rearrangement joins TRBV28 to TRBJ1-2; 7 bases agree with TRBD1. Germline CDR1 reads MDHEN; CDR2 reads SYDVKM. J gave up 1 base and V 2 bases, and 7 bases lay outside the gene matches. This CDR3 has 16 residues. Written as DNA, the CDR3 is TGTGCCAGCAGTTTAACCGGGACAGTTATTAACTATGGCTACACCTTC. It codes for CASSLTGTVINYGYTF.

This clone has just a few counts. V is TRBV19 and J is TRBJ1-1; tentatively, D is TRBD1 (5 bases). Deletions cut 5 bases from V and 0 bases from J, with 10 bases between. This CDR3 is 14 amino acids long. Germline lookup yields CDR1 LNHDA and CDR2 SQIVND (reference sequence). CDR3 in DNA: TGTGCCAGTAGTTACAGGCAAATGAACACTGAAGCTTTCTTT. Protein sequence: CASSYRQMNTEAFF. Full variable domain (rest looked up from reference TRBV19 and TRBJ1-1): DGGITQSPKYLFRKEGQNVTLSCEQNLNHDAMYWYRQDPGQGLRLIYYSQIVNDFQKGDIAEGYSVSREKKESFPLTVTSAQKNPTAFYLCASSYRQMNTEAFFGQGTRLTVV.

This clone was seen a single time. The CDR3 DNA sequence: TGTGCCAGCAGCTCCAGGGGGGACGGGAGAACCTACAATGAGCAGTTCTTC. Encoded protein: CASSSRGDGRTYNEQFF. V usage is TRBV7-3 and J usage is TRBJ2-1, with a possible D match to TRBD1 (7 bases). CDR3 length: 17 residues. V was pared by 4 bases and J by 2 bases, with 18 bases between. CDR1 is SGHTA, CDR2 FQGTGA, per germline.

The chain joins TRBV18 to TRBJ1-2, with D unclear. CDR1 and CDR2 from the germline V gene are KGHSH and LQKENI. Trimming removed 3 bases at V and 6 bases at J, with 17 bases between. The CDR3 covers 15 residues. The CDR3 bases are TGTGCCAGCTCACCGATAACCGGGTCCCGGGATGGCTACACCTTC. It is translated as CASSPITGSRDGYTF.

The chain uses TRBV5-4 and TRBJ1-3; 7 nucleotides line up with TRBD1. With V trimmed by 1 base and J by 0 bases, 4 bases remained unmatched. The CDR3 runs 16 residues. In germline, CDR1 is SGHNT, CDR2 YYREEE (reference sequence). The CDR3 nucleotides read TGTGCCAGCAGCTTGAACAGGGGCCTCTCTGGAAACACCATATATTTT. Translating gives CASSLNRGLSGNTIYF.